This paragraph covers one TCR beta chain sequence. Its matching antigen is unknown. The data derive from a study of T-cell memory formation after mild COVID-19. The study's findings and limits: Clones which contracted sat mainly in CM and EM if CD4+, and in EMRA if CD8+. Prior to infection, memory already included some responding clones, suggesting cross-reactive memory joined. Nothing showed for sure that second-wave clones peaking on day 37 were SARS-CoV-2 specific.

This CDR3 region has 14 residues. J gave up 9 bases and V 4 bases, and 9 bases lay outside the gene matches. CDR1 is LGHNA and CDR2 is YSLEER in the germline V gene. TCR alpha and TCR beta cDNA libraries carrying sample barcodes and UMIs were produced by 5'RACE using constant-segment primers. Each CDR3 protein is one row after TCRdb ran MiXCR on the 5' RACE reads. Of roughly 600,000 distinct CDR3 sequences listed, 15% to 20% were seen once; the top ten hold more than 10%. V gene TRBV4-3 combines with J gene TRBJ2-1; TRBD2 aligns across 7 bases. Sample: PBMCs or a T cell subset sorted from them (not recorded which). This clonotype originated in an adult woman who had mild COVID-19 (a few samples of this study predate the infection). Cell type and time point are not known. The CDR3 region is CASSLGLGVVEQFF. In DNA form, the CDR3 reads TGCGCCAGCAGCCTTGGACTAGGGGTGGTTGAGCAGTTCTTC.